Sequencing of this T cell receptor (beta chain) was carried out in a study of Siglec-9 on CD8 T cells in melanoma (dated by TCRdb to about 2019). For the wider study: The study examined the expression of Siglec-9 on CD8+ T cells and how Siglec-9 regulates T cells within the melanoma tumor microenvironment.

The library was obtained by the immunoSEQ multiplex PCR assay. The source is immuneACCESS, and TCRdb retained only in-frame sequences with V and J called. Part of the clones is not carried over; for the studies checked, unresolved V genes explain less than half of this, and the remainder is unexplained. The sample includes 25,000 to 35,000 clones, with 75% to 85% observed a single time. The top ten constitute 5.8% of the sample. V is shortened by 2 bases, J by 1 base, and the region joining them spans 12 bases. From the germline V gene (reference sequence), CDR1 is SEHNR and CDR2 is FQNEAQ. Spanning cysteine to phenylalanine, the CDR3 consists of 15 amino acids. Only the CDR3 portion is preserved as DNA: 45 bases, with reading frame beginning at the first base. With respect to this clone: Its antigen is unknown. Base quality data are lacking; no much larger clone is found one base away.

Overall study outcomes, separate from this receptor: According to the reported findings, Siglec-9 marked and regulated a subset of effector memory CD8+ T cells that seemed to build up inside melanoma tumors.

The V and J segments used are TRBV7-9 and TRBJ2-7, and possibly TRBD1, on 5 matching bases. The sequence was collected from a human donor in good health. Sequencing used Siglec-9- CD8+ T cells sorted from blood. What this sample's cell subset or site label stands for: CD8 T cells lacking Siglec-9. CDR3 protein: CASSLPGHDSYEQYF. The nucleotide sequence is TGTGCCAGCAGCTTACCAGGACACGATTCCTACGAGCAGTACTTC.